These 10 T cell receptor beta chains share one sample of origin, sequenced in a study of cytomegalovirus exposure and HLA in healthy donors. PCR employed 60 Vbeta and 13 Jbeta primers. TCRdb's copy holds only in-frame clones and misses some; the assay was immunoSEQ multiplex PCR. The data contain around 200,000 clones, around 88% of them singletons. Sample: PBMCs. These receptors were collected from a woman under 40 in good health and CMV-seronegative.

The V and J genes are TRBV20-1 and TRBJ2-7; D is uncertain. Germline V gene data show CDR1 as DFQATT and CDR2 as SNEGSKA (reference sequence). V lost 2 bases, J lost 7 bases, and 9 bases lay in between. This CDR3 is built from 11 residues. The CDR3: CSARTSWEQYF. CDR3 nucleotides: TGCAGTGCTAGAACTTCTTGGGAGCAGTACTTC.

A single count supports this clone. V usage is TRBV27 and J usage is TRBJ2-6; unclear D gene. V was clipped by 6 bases and J by 0 bases, with 12 bases between them. The CDR3 sequence is 16 residues long. CDR1 and CDR2 (germline): MNHEY, SMNVEV (reference sequence). This CDR3 reads CASSSARFSGANVLTF. The DNA for the CDR3 is TGTGCCAGCAGCTCCGCCAGGTTCTCTGGGGCCAACGTCCTGACTTTC.

The chain joins TRBV11-2 to TRBJ2-5, with 7 bases fitting TRBD2. The CDR3 covers 14 residues. The germline CDR1 and CDR2 sequences are SGHAT and FQNNGV. The junction had 10 bases not matched to a gene; V was cut back by 7 bases and J by 5 bases. The CDR3 DNA reads TGTGCCAGCACTGGGCGGGAGTTCGGGGAGACCCAGTACTTC. This gives the protein CASTGREFGETQYF.

The V gene is TRBV6-1, the J gene TRBJ2-1; TRBD2 might be the D (6 bases). This CDR3 contains 13 residues. Germline-derived CDR1 and CDR2 are MNHNS and SASEGT. V was trimmed by 8 bases and J by 2 bases, leaving 10 bases between them. The CDR3 loop reads CASGSGPYNEQFF. In DNA form, the CDR3 reads TGTGCCAGCGGCAGCGGGCCCTACAATGAGCAGTTCTTC.

The V and J genes are TRBV6-1 and TRBJ1-4; D gene uncertain. The germline gives CDR1 MNHNS, CDR2 SASEGT. Trimming removed 6 bases from V and 3 bases from J, with 8 bases in between. The CDR3 has 13 amino acids. The CDR3 spells CASSVGANEKLFF. As DNA, the CDR3 is TGTGCCAGCAGCGTCGGGGCTAATGAAAAACTGTTTTTT.

This clone showed up just a few times. The V call is TRBV5-1, the J call TRBJ2-3, with TRBD2 matching over 10 bases. The CDR3 contains 16 residues. The V segment lost 2 bases and the J segment 0 bases; nucleotides outside the gene matches: 3. Germline CDR1 is SGHRS and CDR2 is YFSETQ. CDR3 loop: CASSLGTSVSTDTQYF. CDR3 nucleotide sequence: TGCGCCAGCAGCTTAGGGACTAGCGTGAGCACAGATACGCAGTATTTT.

V and J are TRBV7-8 and TRBJ2-7; 8 bases map to TRBD1. Germline CDR1 SGHVS, CDR2 FQNEAQ. Unmatched junction bases numbered 13, after V lost 5 bases and J lost 4 bases. The length of the CDR3 is 16 residues. The CDR3 loop is CASSATGVASIYEQYF. The DNA of the CDR3 is TGTGCCAGCAGCGCGACAGGGGTCGCGTCAATATACGAGCAGTACTTC.

This clone was seen a handful of times. This rearrangement joins TRBV5-1 to TRBJ2-2; 10 bases fit TRBD2. Germline lookup yields CDR1 SGHRS and CDR2 YFSETQ. The CDR3 sequence is 15 residues long. V lost 3 bases, J lost 1 base, and 0 bases stayed unmatched. CDR3: CASSWTSGNTGELFF. CDR3 coding DNA: TGCGCCAGCAGCTGGACTAGCGGGAACACCGGGGAGCTGTTTTTT.

The chain employs TRBV19 and TRBJ2-3; TRBD2 aligns across 13 bases. The germline CDR1 and CDR2 sequences are LNHDA and SQIVND (reference sequence). J lost 3 bases, V lost 2 bases, and 2 bases had no gene match. This CDR3 comprises 16 residues. CDR3 bases: TGTGCCAGTAGTATAAGGGGACTAGCGGGGACAGATACGCAGTATTTT. Encoded protein: CASSIRGLAGTDTQYF.

The chain employs TRBV5-1 and TRBJ2-5; 10 bases fit TRBD2. CDR3 length: 15 amino acids. The J segment lost 3 bases and the V segment lost 1 base, leaving 3 bases of the junction unmatched. CDR1 and CDR2 from the germline V gene are SGHRS and YFSETQ. The CDR3 sequence: CASSLFLAGEETQYF. The DNA for the CDR3 is TGCGCCAGCAGCTTGTTCCTAGCGGGAGAAGAGACCCAGTACTTC.